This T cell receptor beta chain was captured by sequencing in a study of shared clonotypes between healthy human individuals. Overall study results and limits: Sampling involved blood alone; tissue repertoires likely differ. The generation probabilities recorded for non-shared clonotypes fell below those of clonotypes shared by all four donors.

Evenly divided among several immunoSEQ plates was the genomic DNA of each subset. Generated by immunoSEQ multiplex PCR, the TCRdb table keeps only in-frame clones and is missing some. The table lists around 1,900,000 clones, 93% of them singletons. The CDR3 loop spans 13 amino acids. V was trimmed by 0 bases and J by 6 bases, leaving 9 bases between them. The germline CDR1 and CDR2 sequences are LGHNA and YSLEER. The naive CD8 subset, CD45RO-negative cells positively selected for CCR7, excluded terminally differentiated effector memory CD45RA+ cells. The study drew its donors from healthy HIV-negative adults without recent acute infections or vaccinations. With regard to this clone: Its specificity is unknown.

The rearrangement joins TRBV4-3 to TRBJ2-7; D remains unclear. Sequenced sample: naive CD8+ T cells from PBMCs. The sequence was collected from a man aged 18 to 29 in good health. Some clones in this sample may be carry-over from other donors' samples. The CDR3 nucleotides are TGCGCCAGCAGCCAAGAGTTGGAGTCCGAGCAGTACTTC. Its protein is CASSQELESEQYF.